The rows below give T cell receptor beta chains drawn from one sample of a study of T-cell memory formation after mild COVID-19. TCRdb called the 5' RACE reads again in MiXCR, with one record for every CDR3 protein. The sample records more than 150,000 distinct CDR3 sequences, less than 20% being singletons. Sequenced sample: PBMCs or a T cell subset sorted from them (not recorded which). The receptors derive from a man aged 18 to 29 who had mild COVID-19 (a few samples of this study predate the infection). Cell type and time point are not known. Each CDR3 is given with its conserved first and last residue. Each record gives: D gene, J gene, V gene, clone size, CDR3 protein, CDR3 DNA. A D gene is named only where the DNA matches it firmly. Clone size is not always given. Where it is, it says once, few, many or a class for expanded clones.

D gene: .
J gene: TRBJ2-5
V gene: TRBV7-2
clone size: .
CDR3 protein: CASSLATDGTQYF
CDR3 DNA: TGTGCCAGCAGCTTAGCGACGGACGGGACCCAGTACTTC

D gene: TRBD1
J gene: TRBJ2-2
V gene: TRBV5-1
clone size: few
CDR3 protein: CASSLAPGGTGELFF
CDR3 DNA: TGCGCCAGCAGCTTGGCGCCAGGGGGAACCGGGGAGCTGTTTTTT

D gene: TRBD1
J gene: TRBJ1-6
V gene: TRBV7-3
clone size: many
CDR3 protein: CASSAGQGANSPLHF
CDR3 DNA: TGTGCCAGCAGCGCGGGACAGGGCGCGAATTCACCCCTCCACTTT

D gene: .
J gene: TRBJ2-7
V gene: TRBV20-1
clone size: few
CDR3 protein: CSARRGAYEQYF
CDR3 DNA: TGCAGTGCTAGACGGGGAGCCTACGAGCAGTACTTC

D gene: TRBD1
J gene: TRBJ1-2
V gene: TRBV4-3
clone size: few
CDR3 protein: CASSHPGTGIGNYGYTF
CDR3 DNA: TGCGCCAGCAGCCACCCCGGGACAGGGATCGGGAACTATGGCTACACCTTC

D gene: TRBD1
J gene: TRBJ1-1
V gene: TRBV18
clone size: few
CDR3 protein: CASSLTGQAEGEAFF
CDR3 DNA: TGTGCCAGCTCCCTGACGGGACAGGCGGAGGGTGAAGCTTTCTTT

D gene: .
J gene: TRBJ2-3
V gene: TRBV20-1
clone size: .
CDR3 protein: CSARDPRSGVGADTQYF
CDR3 DNA: TGCAGTGCTAGAGATCCCAGGTCAGGGGTAGGAGCAGATACGCAGTATTTT

D gene: TRBD1
J gene: TRBJ1-1
V gene: TRBV4-2
clone size: .
CDR3 protein: CASSQGDRFTEAFF
CDR3 DNA: TGTGCCAGCAGCCAGGGGGACAGGTTCACTGAAGCTTTCTTT

D gene: .
J gene: TRBJ1-1
V gene: TRBV28
clone size: few
CDR3 protein: CASNRGTEAFF
CDR3 DNA: TGTGCCAGCAATAGGGGGACTGAAGCTTTCTTT

D gene: .
J gene: TRBJ1-5
V gene: TRBV20-1
clone size: .
CDR3 protein: CSARFSNQPQHF
CDR3 DNA: TGCAGTGCTAGATTCAGCAATCAGCCCCAGCATTTT

D gene: .
J gene: TRBJ2-3
V gene: TRBV20-1
clone size: .
CDR3 protein: CSARDYIAQYF
CDR3 DNA: TGCAGTGCCCGAGACTATATAGCGCAGTATTTT

D gene: TRBD1
J gene: TRBJ2-5
V gene: TRBV15
clone size: few
CDR3 protein: CATSRDYPGTGDETQYF
CDR3 DNA: TGTGCCACCAGCAGAGATTATCCCGGGACAGGGGATGAGACCCAGTACTTC

D gene: TRBD1
J gene: TRBJ2-7
V gene: TRBV27
clone size: .
CDR3 protein: CASGKSGTGGEQYF
CDR3 DNA: TGTGCCAGCGGTAAATCCGGGACAGGGGGCGAGCAGTACTTC

D gene: .
J gene: TRBJ1-1
V gene: TRBV7-2
clone size: many
CDR3 protein: CASSLFSGRAFF
CDR3 DNA: TGTGCCAGCAGCTTATTTTCGGGTAGGGCTTTCTTT

D gene: .
J gene: TRBJ1-4
V gene: TRBV5-1
clone size: .
CDR3 protein: CASSLSGTTNEKLFF
CDR3 DNA: TGCGCCAGCAGCTTATCCGGCACAACTAATGAAAAACTGTTTTTT

D gene: TRBD1
J gene: TRBJ1-1
V gene: TRBV6-2/TRBV6-3
clone size: few
CDR3 protein: CASRGGGTGETEAFF
CDR3 DNA: TGTGCCAGCAGAGGAGGGGGGACAGGGGAAACTGAAGCTTTCTTT

D gene: TRBD2
J gene: TRBJ2-5
V gene: TRBV11-2
clone size: few
CDR3 protein: CASSLRSGGAVETQYF
CDR3 DNA: TGTGCCAGCAGCTTGAGGAGCGGGGGGGCGGTCGAGACCCAGTACTTC

D gene: .
J gene: TRBJ1-1
V gene: TRBV10-3
clone size: many
CDR3 protein: CAIGRADTEAFF
CDR3 DNA: TGTGCCATCGGCAGGGCGGACACTGAAGCTTTCTTT

D gene: TRBD1
J gene: TRBJ2-1
V gene: TRBV11-3
clone size: few
CDR3 protein: CASSQGAQLSQFF
CDR3 DNA: TGTGCCAGCTCACAGGGGGCCCAGTTATCGCAGTTCTTC

D gene: .
J gene: TRBJ2-1
V gene: TRBV7-9
clone size: few
CDR3 protein: CASSFLSPGEQFF
CDR3 DNA: TGTGCCAGCAGCTTCCTCTCCCCGGGTGAGCAGTTCTTC

D gene: .
J gene: TRBJ1-6
V gene: TRBV7-9
clone size: few
CDR3 protein: CASSELSGLDNSPLHF
CDR3 DNA: TGTGCCAGCAGCGAGCTATCAGGGTTGGATAATTCACCCCTCCACTTT

D gene: .
J gene: TRBJ2-4
V gene: TRBV12-3/TRBV12-4
clone size: .
CDR3 protein: CASSRAVGGLAKNIQYF
CDR3 DNA: TGTGCCAGCAGTCGGGCTGTTGGGGGTCTAGCCAAAAACATTCAGTACTTC

D gene: .
J gene: TRBJ1-1
V gene: TRBV6-5
clone size: .
CDR3 protein: CASSSPMGTEAFF
CDR3 DNA: TGTGCCAGCAGTTCCCCCATGGGGACTGAAGCTTTCTTT

D gene: .
J gene: TRBJ1-4
V gene: TRBV20-1
clone size: few
CDR3 protein: CSARVQATANEKLFF
CDR3 DNA: TGCAGTGCTAGAGTACAGGCGACGGCTAATGAAAAACTGTTTTTT

D gene: TRBD2
J gene: TRBJ2-1
V gene: TRBV6-2/TRBV6-3
clone size: once
CDR3 protein: CASRRLAGGYNEQFF
CDR3 DNA: TGTGCCAGCAGACGTTTAGCGGGGGGCTACAATGAGCAGTTCTTC

D gene: .
J gene: TRBJ1-1
V gene: TRBV28
clone size: .
CDR3 protein: CASFKGVNTEAFF
CDR3 DNA: TGTGCCAGCTTCAAGGGGGTGAACACTGAAGCTTTCTTT

D gene: .
J gene: TRBJ2-1
V gene: TRBV30
clone size: few
CDR3 protein: CAWSRSSSYNEQFF
CDR3 DNA: TGTGCCTGGAGTCGTTCCAGCTCCTACAATGAGCAGTTCTTC

D gene: TRBD1
J gene: TRBJ2-7
V gene: TRBV11-1
clone size: .
CDR3 protein: CASSLAGQDSYEQYF
CDR3 DNA: TGTGCCAGCAGCTTAGCAGGACAGGACTCCTACGAGCAGTACTTC

D gene: .
J gene: TRBJ1-6
V gene: TRBV18
clone size: few
CDR3 protein: CASSPRRHLTSLHF
CDR3 DNA: TGTGCCAGCTCACCACGTAGACATCTCACAAGCCTCCACTTT

D gene: .
J gene: TRBJ1-2
V gene: TRBV6-5
clone size: .
CDR3 protein: CASRRTGDYGYTF
CDR3 DNA: TGTGCCAGCAGAAGAACAGGAGACTATGGCTACACCTTC

D gene: .
J gene: TRBJ1-2
V gene: TRBV20-1
clone size: .
CDR3 protein: CSAALLNLEGGYTF
CDR3 DNA: TGCAGTGCTGCCCTTTTAAACCTAGAAGGGGGCTACACCTTC

D gene: .
J gene: TRBJ2-1
V gene: TRBV6-5
clone size: few
CDR3 protein: CASSSPGLRIF
CDR3 DNA: TGTGCCAGCAGTTCGCCGGGTTTAAGAATCTTC

D gene: .
J gene: TRBJ2-5
V gene: TRBV25-1
clone size: .
CDR3 protein: CASSEFGETQYF
CDR3 DNA: TGTGCCAGCAGTGAATTCGGGGAGACCCAGTACTTC

D gene: .
J gene: TRBJ2-4
V gene: TRBV6-5
clone size: many
CDR3 protein: CASRPTGGDIQYF
CDR3 DNA: TGTGCCAGCAGGCCTACAGGGGGGGACATTCAGTACTTC

D gene: .
J gene: TRBJ1-1
V gene: TRBV7-2
clone size: .
CDR3 protein: CASSLPPGNTEAFF
CDR3 DNA: TGTGCCAGCAGCTTACCTCCAGGGAACACTGAAGCTTTCTTT

D gene: .
J gene: TRBJ2-5
V gene: TRBV18
clone size: many
CDR3 protein: CASSHPLETQYF
CDR3 DNA: TGTGCCAGCTCACACCCCCTAGAGACCCAGTACTTC

D gene: .
J gene: TRBJ2-5
V gene: TRBV6-5
clone size: few
CDR3 protein: CASSYSGRATRGETQYF
CDR3 DNA: TGTGCCAGCAGTTACTCGGGCAGGGCTACACGGGGGGAGACCCAGTACTTC

D gene: .
J gene: TRBJ1-1
V gene: TRBV19
clone size: .
CDR3 protein: CASSIGRQNTEAFF
CDR3 DNA: TGTGCCAGTAGTATAGGGCGGCAGAACACTGAAGCTTTCTTT

D gene: .
J gene: TRBJ2-3
V gene: TRBV9
clone size: few
CDR3 protein: CASSRRLDHTDTQYF
CDR3 DNA: TGTGCCAGCAGCCGGAGACTAGATCACACAGATACGCAGTATTTT

D gene: .
J gene: TRBJ1-6
V gene: TRBV20-1
clone size: few
CDR3 protein: CSARDLPYNSPLHF
CDR3 DNA: TGCAGTGCTAGAGATCTCCCCTATAATTCACCCCTCCACTTT

D gene: .
J gene: TRBJ1-1
V gene: TRBV5-1
clone size: .
CDR3 protein: CASSYRTDVGTEAFF
CDR3 DNA: TGCGCCAGCAGCTACCGGACAGACGTGGGCACTGAAGCTTTCTTT

D gene: .
J gene: TRBJ2-3
V gene: TRBV7-2
clone size: many
CDR3 protein: CASSLGAGLADTQYF
CDR3 DNA: TGTGCCAGCAGCTTAGGGGCGGGGTTGGCAGATACGCAGTATTTT

D gene: TRBD2
J gene: TRBJ2-5
V gene: TRBV12-3/TRBV12-4
clone size: .
CDR3 protein: CASSLWGLEETQYF
CDR3 DNA: TGTGCCAGCAGTTTGTGGGGACTAGAAGAGACCCAGTACTTC

D gene: TRBD2
J gene: TRBJ2-1
V gene: TRBV5-1
clone size: .
CDR3 protein: CASSLVLLSGTNNEQFF
CDR3 DNA: TGCGCCAGCAGCTTGGTCCTCCTTAGCGGGACAAACAATGAGCAGTTCTTC

D gene: .
J gene: TRBJ1-5
V gene: TRBV20-1
clone size: few
CDR3 protein: CSAPPGGSNQPQHF
CDR3 DNA: TGCAGTGCCCCCCCGGGGGGATCCAATCAGCCCCAGCATTTT

D gene: TRBD1
J gene: TRBJ1-2
V gene: TRBV6-2/TRBV6-3
clone size: .
CDR3 protein: CASSRQGLNYGYTF
CDR3 DNA: TGTGCCAGCAGTCGACAGGGGCTGAACTATGGCTACACCTTC

D gene: .
J gene: TRBJ2-4
V gene: TRBV7-3
clone size: many
CDR3 protein: CASRPTARPGSEYF
CDR3 DNA: TGTGCCAGCAGACCAACAGCCCGGCCCGGATCAGAGTACTTC

D gene: TRBD1
J gene: TRBJ2-3
V gene: TRBV6-6
clone size: .
CDR3 protein: CASSSGAAGGADTQYF
CDR3 DNA: TGTGCCAGCAGTTCGGGTGCGGCAGGGGGCGCAGATACGCAGTATTTT